This T cell receptor beta chain was identified in a study of cytomegalovirus exposure and HLA in healthy donors. Germline assignment: CDR1 DFQATT and CDR2 SNEGSKA (reference sequence). Trimming stripped 5 bases from V and 10 bases from J, with 12 bases between. CDR3 length: 11 amino acids. Study-wide results and limits: Later analysis demonstrated an association between a missense DCLRE1C variant and TCR beta V- and J-gene trimming. Donors were assumed by presence/absence analyses to have roughly uniform sequencing depth.

60 Vbeta and 13 Jbeta primers were used in PCR. Generated by immunoSEQ multiplex PCR, the TCRdb table keeps only in-frame clones and is missing some. In the table there are over 100,000 clones, under 85% of which are singletons. As regards this clone: The antigen is unknown.

The TCR was taken from a man between 35 and 55 years old in good health and CMV-seropositive. Specimen: PBMCs. This chain connects TRBV20-1 to TRBJ2-1; D may be TRBD2 (6 bases). The CDR3 loop reads CSAHHRGEQFF. The CDR3 DNA reads TGCAGTGCTCATCACCGGGGGGAGCAGTTCTTC.